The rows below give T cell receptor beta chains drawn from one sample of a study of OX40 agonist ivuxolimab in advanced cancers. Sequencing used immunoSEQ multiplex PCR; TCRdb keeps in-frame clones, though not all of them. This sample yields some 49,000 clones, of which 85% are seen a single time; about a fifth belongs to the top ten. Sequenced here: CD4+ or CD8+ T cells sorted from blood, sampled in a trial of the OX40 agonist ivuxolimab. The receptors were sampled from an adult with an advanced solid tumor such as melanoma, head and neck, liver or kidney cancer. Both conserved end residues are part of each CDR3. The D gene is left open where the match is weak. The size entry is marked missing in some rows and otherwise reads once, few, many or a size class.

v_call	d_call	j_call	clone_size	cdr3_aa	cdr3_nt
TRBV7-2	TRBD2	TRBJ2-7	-	CASSSPADRGVSYEQYF	TGTGCCAGCAGCTCCCCGGCAGACCGGGGGGTCTCCTACGAGCAGTACTTC
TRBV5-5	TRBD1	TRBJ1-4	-	CASRGQGNEKLFF	TGTGCCAGCAGAGGACAGGGTAATGAAAAACTGTTTTTT
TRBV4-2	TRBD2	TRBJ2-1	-	CASSMSGTGRSEQFF	TGTGCCAGCAGCATGTCCGGGACCGGGAGGAGTGAGCAGTTCTTC
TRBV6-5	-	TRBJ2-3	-	CASSWSSVMSGDTQYF	TGTGCCAGCAGTTGGAGTAGCGTAATGAGCGGAGATACGCAGTATTTT
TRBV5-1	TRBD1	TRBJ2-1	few	CASSLSRTGPYNEQFF	TGCGCCAGCAGCTTGAGCCGGACAGGGCCCTACAATGAGCAGTTCTTC
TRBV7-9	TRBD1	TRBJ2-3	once	CASSLRQGAKDTQYF	TGTGCCAGCAGCCTCCGACAGGGGGCCAAAGATACGCAGTATTTT
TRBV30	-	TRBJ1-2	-	CAWRVGLRDGYTF	TGTGCCTGGAGGGTGGGGCTTCGCGATGGCTACACCTTC
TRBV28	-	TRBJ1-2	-	CASSQDSFYGYTF	TGTGCCAGCAGTCAGGACAGTTTCTATGGCTACACCTTC
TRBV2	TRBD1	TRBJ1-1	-	CASRKNRGRDRNTEAFF	TGTGCCAGCAGGAAAAACAGGGGGCGAGATCGGAACACTGAAGCTTTCTTT
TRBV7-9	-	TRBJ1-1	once	CASSLLGGTEAFF	TGTGCCAGCAGCTTACTGGGTGGCACTGAAGCTTTCTTT
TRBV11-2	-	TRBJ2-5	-	CASNFGRGERETQYF	TGTGCCAGCAACTTTGGTAGGGGGGAGCGGGAGACCCAGTACTTC
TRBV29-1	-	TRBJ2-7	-	CSVEGRSREHEQYF	TGCAGCGTTGAAGGGCGAAGCAGGGAACACGAGCAGTACTTC
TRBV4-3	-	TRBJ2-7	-	CASSQDIGDYEQYF	TGCGCCAGCAGCCAAGATATAGGGGACTACGAGCAGTACTTC
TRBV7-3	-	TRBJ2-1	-	CASSSLTGLGEQFF	TGTGCCAGCAGCTCACTTACAGGGCTCGGTGAGCAGTTCTTC
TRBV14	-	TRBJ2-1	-	CASSQVAWEQFF	TGTGCCAGCAGCCAAGTCGCATGGGAGCAGTTCTTC
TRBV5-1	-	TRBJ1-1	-	CASSLRGTNTEAFF	TGCGCCAGCAGCCTCCGGGGGACGAACACTGAAGCTTTCTTT
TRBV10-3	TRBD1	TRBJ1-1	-	CAISETGENTEAFF	TGTGCCATCAGTGAGACAGGGGAGAACACTGAAGCTTTCTTT
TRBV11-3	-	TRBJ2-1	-	CASSKDSSNEQFF	TGTGCCAGCAGCAAGGACAGTAGTAATGAGCAGTTCTTC
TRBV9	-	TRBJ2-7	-	CASSVEGGLDEQYF	TGTGCCAGCAGCGTAGAGGGTGGCCTCGACGAGCAGTACTTC
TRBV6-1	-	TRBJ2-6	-	CASSEGGSGANVLTF	TGTGCCAGCAGTGAAGGAGGGTCTGGGGCCAACGTCCTGACTTTC
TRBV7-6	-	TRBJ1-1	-	CASSLSSGNTEAFF	TGTGCCAGCAGCTTAAGTTCAGGGAACACTGAAGCTTTCTTT
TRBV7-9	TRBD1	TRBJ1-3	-	CASSTPQGAEGNTIYF	TGTGCCAGCAGCACCCCACAGGGGGCGGAAGGAAACACCATATATTTT
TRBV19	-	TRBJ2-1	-	CASSIDIEPYYNEQFF	TGTGCCAGTAGTATAGATATAGAGCCTTACTACAATGAGCAGTTCTTC
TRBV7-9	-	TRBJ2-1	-	CASSFRGHEQFF	TGTGCCAGCAGCTTCCGGGGTCATGAGCAGTTCTTC
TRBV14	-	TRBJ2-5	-	CASSQEGFQRGVAETQYF	TGTGCCAGCAGCCAAGAAGGGTTCCAAAGGGGGGTCGCAGAGACCCAGTACTTC
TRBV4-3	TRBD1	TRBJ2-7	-	CASSQGDRGQYEQYF	TGCGCCAGCAGCCAAGGGGACAGGGGGCAATACGAGCAGTACTTC
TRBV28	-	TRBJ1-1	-	CASSSKPDRYTEAFF	TGTGCCAGCAGTTCAAAACCCGACAGGTACACTGAAGCTTTCTTT
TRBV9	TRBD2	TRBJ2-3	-	CASSVGDGGSTDTQYF	TGTGCCAGCAGCGTAGGAGACGGGGGGTCCACAGATACGCAGTATTTT
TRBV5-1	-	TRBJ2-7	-	CASSLAGNNGNLWLPYEQYF	TGCGCCAGCAGCTTGGCGGGGAACAATGGTAACTTGTGGCTTCCCTACGAGCAGTACTTC
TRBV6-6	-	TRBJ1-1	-	CASSYSPPEAFF	TGTGCCAGCAGTTATAGCCCCCCTGAAGCTTTCTTT
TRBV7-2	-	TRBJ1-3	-	CASSLEPGPYSGNTIYF	TGTGCCAGCAGCTTAGAGCCAGGGCCTTACTCTGGAAACACCATATATTTT
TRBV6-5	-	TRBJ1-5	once	CASNTGPGSNQPQHF	TGTGCCAGTAATACGGGGCCAGGCAGCAATCAGCCCCAGCATTTT
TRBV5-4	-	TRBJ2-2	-	CASSWTWSRENTGELFF	TGTGCCAGCAGCTGGACCTGGAGCAGGGAAAACACCGGGGAGCTGTTTTTT
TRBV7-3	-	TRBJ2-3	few	CASSLVGATDTQYF	TGTGCCAGCAGCTTAGTGGGGGCCACAGATACGCAGTATTTT
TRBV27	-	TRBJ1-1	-	CASSLSSRAGVTEAFF	TGTGCCAGCAGTTTATCGAGTAGGGCAGGGGTCACTGAAGCTTTCTTT
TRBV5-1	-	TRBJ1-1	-	CASSLSLNTEAFF	TGCGCCAGCAGTTTGTCATTGAACACTGAAGCTTTCTTT
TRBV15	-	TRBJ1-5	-	CATSNPSDRFNQPQHF	TGTGCCACCAGCAATCCTTCTGACAGGTTCAATCAGCCCCAGCATTTT